These T cell receptor beta chains were read from a single sample in a study of cytomegalovirus exposure and HLA in healthy donors. Here immunoSEQ multiplex PCR was the method, and the copy in TCRdb shows in-frame clones only, minus some. The sample lists about 140,000 clones; about 76% were seen once. Sequencing was carried out using PBMCs. All receptors derive from a female donor in good health and CMV-seronegative. The CDR3 runs from the conserved cysteine through the conserved F or W. The D gene is left open where the match is weak. Clone size is stated in some rows and not others, as once, few, many or a class when expanded.

V gene: TRBV25-1; D gene: .; clone size: .; J gene: TRBJ1-2; CDR3 DNA: TGTGCCAGCAGTGCTACGATCTATGGCTACACCTTC; CDR3 protein: CASSATIYGYTF
V gene: TRBV5-6; D gene: .; clone size: few; J gene: TRBJ2-3; CDR3 DNA: TGTGCCAGCAGCTTGGAGTCGGGTATTACGCAGTATTTT; CDR3 protein: CASSLESGITQYF
V gene: TRBV5-5; D gene: TRBD1; clone size: .; J gene: TRBJ1-4; CDR3 DNA: TGTGCCAGCAGCTTGGGTCAGGGGGTAGAAAAACTGTTTTTT; CDR3 protein: CASSLGQGVEKLFF
V gene: TRBV25-1; D gene: .; clone size: .; J gene: TRBJ1-3; CDR3 DNA: TGTGCCAGCAGTGAAACAGGGACACCAGGAAACACCATATATTTT; CDR3 protein: CASSETGTPGNTIYF
V gene: TRBV30; D gene: TRBD1; clone size: .; J gene: TRBJ2-1; CDR3 DNA: TGTGCCTGGAGCCCCCTAACCGGGACAGGGTGTGAGCAGTTCTTC; CDR3 protein: CAWSPLTGTGCEQFF
V gene: TRBV2; D gene: .; clone size: few; J gene: TRBJ2-7; CDR3 DNA: TGTGCCAGCAGTAATGCGGGTGGCTCCTACGAGCAGTACTTC; CDR3 protein: CASSNAGGSYEQYF
V gene: TRBV7-8; D gene: .; clone size: .; J gene: TRBJ1-1; CDR3 DNA: TGTGCCAGCAGCGCCACAGGGTCTGAAGCTTTCTTT; CDR3 protein: CASSATGSEAFF
V gene: TRBV27; D gene: .; clone size: .; J gene: TRBJ1-6; CDR3 DNA: TGTGCCAGCAGTTTAGGTGTCGGTTCACCCCTCCACTTT; CDR3 protein: CASSLGVGSPLHF
V gene: TRBV30; D gene: .; clone size: .; J gene: TRBJ2-1; CDR3 DNA: TGTGCCTGGAGTCTCCCTCCTCCCAATGAGCAGTTCTTC; CDR3 protein: CAWSLPPPNEQFF
V gene: TRBV5-1; D gene: .; clone size: .; J gene: TRBJ2-6; CDR3 DNA: TGCGCCAGCAGCTTGGATCCTAGCGCTGGGGCCAACGTCCTGACTTTC; CDR3 protein: CASSLDPSAGANVLTF
V gene: TRBV5-8; D gene: .; clone size: .; J gene: TRBJ2-3; CDR3 DNA: TGTGCCAGCAGCTTGGTAGCCTCCATGTGGGCAGATACGCAGTATTTT; CDR3 protein: CASSLVASMWADTQYF
V gene: TRBV6-5; D gene: .; clone size: .; J gene: TRBJ1-4; CDR3 DNA: TGTGCCAGCAGGCGAGAGGGTGGAGCTAATGAAAAACTGTTTTTT; CDR3 protein: CASRREGGANEKLFF
V gene: TRBV4-3; D gene: .; clone size: .; J gene: TRBJ1-2; CDR3 DNA: TGCGCCAGCAGCCAAGTACAGGGCGGCTACACCTTC; CDR3 protein: CASSQVQGGYTF
V gene: TRBV9; D gene: .; clone size: .; J gene: TRBJ2-4; CDR3 DNA: TGTGCCAGCAGCCGCGGGGTACGCGGAAACATTCAGTACTTC; CDR3 protein: CASSRGVRGNIQYF
V gene: TRBV27; D gene: TRBD2; clone size: .; J gene: TRBJ2-6; CDR3 DNA: TGTGCCACCTCTAGGGACTATGGGGCCAACGTCCTGACTTTC; CDR3 protein: CATSRDYGANVLTF
V gene: TRBV19; D gene: .; clone size: .; J gene: TRBJ1-3; CDR3 DNA: TGTGCCACTGACACAGGGTTTGGAAACACCATATATTTT; CDR3 protein: CATDTGFGNTIYF
V gene: TRBV5-1; D gene: .; clone size: few; J gene: TRBJ2-7; CDR3 DNA: TGCGCCAGCAGCTTGGAGAGCTCCTACGAGCAGTACTTC; CDR3 protein: CASSLESSYEQYF
V gene: TRBV10-2; D gene: .; clone size: .; J gene: TRBJ2-5; CDR3 DNA: TGCGCCAGCAGTGACCCTGATACTAGCTCAGAAGAGACCCAGTACTTC; CDR3 protein: CASSDPDTSSEETQYF
V gene: TRBV27; D gene: .; clone size: .; J gene: TRBJ2-5; CDR3 DNA: TGTGCCAGCTCCGGCCCAGGGGACGTGCGAGAGACCCAGTACTTC; CDR3 protein: CASSGPGDVRETQYF
V gene: TRBV29-1; D gene: .; clone size: .; J gene: TRBJ2-7; CDR3 DNA: TGCAGCGTTGATAAGTGGGGCGGTGGCGAGCAGTACTTC; CDR3 protein: CSVDKWGGGEQYF
V gene: TRBV11-2; D gene: TRBD2; clone size: .; J gene: TRBJ2-5; CDR3 DNA: TGTGCCAGCAGCTTACTCCGGACTAGCGGAGACCAAGAGACCCAGTACTTC; CDR3 protein: CASSLLRTSGDQETQYF
V gene: TRBV27; D gene: TRBD1; clone size: .; J gene: TRBJ2-1; CDR3 DNA: TGTGCCAGCAGTTCCCGACAGGGGCCCTACAATGAGCAGTTCTTC; CDR3 protein: CASSSRQGPYNEQFF
V gene: TRBV7-9; D gene: .; clone size: .; J gene: TRBJ1-4; CDR3 DNA: TGTGCCAGCAGCCCCCGTCAGGGTTCTAATGAAAAACTGTTTTTT; CDR3 protein: CASSPRQGSNEKLFF
V gene: TRBV7-2; D gene: TRBD1; clone size: .; J gene: TRBJ2-7; CDR3 DNA: TGTGCCAGCAGCTCCGGTGACAGGGCATACGAGCAGTACTTC; CDR3 protein: CASSSGDRAYEQYF
V gene: TRBV4-1; D gene: .; clone size: .; J gene: TRBJ1-2; CDR3 DNA: TGCGCCAGCAGCCAAGGGAACAGAAACTATGGCTACACCTTC; CDR3 protein: CASSQGNRNYGYTF
V gene: TRBV29-1; D gene: .; clone size: .; J gene: TRBJ1-2; CDR3 DNA: TGCAGCGTCTGGGAGGCAGGATTTAATGGCTACACCTTC; CDR3 protein: CSVWEAGFNGYTF
V gene: TRBV7-2; D gene: .; clone size: .; J gene: TRBJ2-6; CDR3 DNA: TGTGCCAGCAGCTTACGACCCCCACAGGAATACTCTGGGGCCAACGTCCTGACTTTC; CDR3 protein: CASSLRPPQEYSGANVLTF
V gene: TRBV19; D gene: TRBD1; clone size: once; J gene: TRBJ1-2; CDR3 DNA: TGTGCCAGTAGTACGACAGGGAACTATGGCTACACCTTC; CDR3 protein: CASSTTGNYGYTF
V gene: TRBV5-4; D gene: TRBD2; clone size: .; J gene: TRBJ2-3; CDR3 DNA: TGTGCCAGCAGCCCGGGGGGACTAGCGGGGCCTGGTACGCAGTATTTT; CDR3 protein: CASSPGGLAGPGTQYF
V gene: TRBV6-5; D gene: .; clone size: .; J gene: TRBJ1-6; CDR3 DNA: TGTGCCAGCAGTTATTGGCAGGGGAGTATATTGTCACCCCTCCACTTT; CDR3 protein: CASSYWQGSILSPLHF
V gene: TRBV6-1; D gene: TRBD2; clone size: .; J gene: TRBJ2-7; CDR3 DNA: TGTGCCAGCAGTGGTGACATCGGGAGGTATACGTACGAGCAGTACTTC; CDR3 protein: CASSGDIGRYTYEQYF
V gene: TRBV30; D gene: .; clone size: .; J gene: TRBJ2-2; CDR3 DNA: TGTGCCTGGAGTGTAGGGCAGGAGGGCTCCGGGGAGCTGTTTTTT; CDR3 protein: CAWSVGQEGSGELFF
V gene: TRBV6-1; D gene: TRBD2; clone size: .; J gene: TRBJ2-7; CDR3 DNA: TGTGCCAGCAGGACTAGCGGTCTACGCGAGCAGTACTTC; CDR3 protein: CASRTSGLREQYF
V gene: TRBV21-1; D gene: .; clone size: .; J gene: TRBJ1-4; CDR3 DNA: TGTGCCAGAGGGGGACAGGGACCAACTAATGAAAAACTGTTTTTT; CDR3 protein: CARGGQGPTNEKLFF
V gene: TRBV20-1; D gene: .; clone size: .; J gene: TRBJ2-7; CDR3 DNA: TGCAGTGCTGAGCAGGGATACGAGCAGTACTTC; CDR3 protein: CSAEQGYEQYF
V gene: TRBV10-3; D gene: TRBD2; clone size: .; J gene: TRBJ2-1; CDR3 DNA: TGTGCCGTCCTATTTCGAGGGACTAGCGGAAGCAATGAGCAGTTCTTC; CDR3 protein: CAVLFRGTSGSNEQFF
V gene: TRBV28; D gene: TRBD2; clone size: .; J gene: TRBJ2-7; CDR3 DNA: TGTGCCAGCAGCCGCACGGGAGGGCACCGCGAGCAGTACTTC; CDR3 protein: CASSRTGGHREQYF
V gene: TRBV5-8; D gene: TRBD2; clone size: .; J gene: TRBJ2-1; CDR3 DNA: TGTGCCAGCAGCTTGGGACTAGCGGGAGGGCCTGGTGAGCAGTTCTTC; CDR3 protein: CASSLGLAGGPGEQFF
V gene: TRBV19; D gene: .; clone size: .; J gene: TRBJ1-5; CDR3 DNA: TGTGCCAGTAGTATGGGGGGGAATCAGCCCCAGCATTTT; CDR3 protein: CASSMGGNQPQHF
V gene: TRBV7-9; D gene: .; clone size: .; J gene: TRBJ1-1; CDR3 DNA: TGTGCCAGCAGCTTAGAGGGGGGGACGGGCACTGAAGCTTTCTTT; CDR3 protein: CASSLEGGTGTEAFF
V gene: TRBV11-2; D gene: .; clone size: .; J gene: TRBJ1-5; CDR3 DNA: TGTGCCAGCAGCCGGGGTGGTCAGAACAATCAGCCCCAGCATTTT; CDR3 protein: CASSRGGQNNQPQHF
V gene: TRBV9; D gene: .; clone size: many; J gene: TRBJ1-2; CDR3 DNA: TGTGCCAGCAGCTCGGGGGGTGGCTACACCTTC; CDR3 protein: CASSSGGGYTF
V gene: TRBV7-2; D gene: .; clone size: .; J gene: TRBJ1-1; CDR3 DNA: TGTGCCAGCAGCTTCTCAGGGGTTGGCACTGAAGCTTTCTTT; CDR3 protein: CASSFSGVGTEAFF
V gene: TRBV6-5; D gene: .; clone size: .; J gene: TRBJ2-7; CDR3 DNA: TGTGCCAGCAGTTACGGCTTCCTCTACGAGCAGTACTTC; CDR3 protein: CASSYGFLYEQYF
V gene: TRBV7-2; D gene: .; clone size: .; J gene: TRBJ1-5; CDR3 DNA: TGTGCCAGCAGCACACAGGCCAATCAGCCCCAGCATTTT; CDR3 protein: CASSTQANQPQHF
V gene: TRBV28; D gene: TRBD2; clone size: .; J gene: TRBJ2-1; CDR3 DNA: TGTGCCAGCAGTTTAACTAGCGGCTATGAGCAGTTCTTC; CDR3 protein: CASSLTSGYEQFF